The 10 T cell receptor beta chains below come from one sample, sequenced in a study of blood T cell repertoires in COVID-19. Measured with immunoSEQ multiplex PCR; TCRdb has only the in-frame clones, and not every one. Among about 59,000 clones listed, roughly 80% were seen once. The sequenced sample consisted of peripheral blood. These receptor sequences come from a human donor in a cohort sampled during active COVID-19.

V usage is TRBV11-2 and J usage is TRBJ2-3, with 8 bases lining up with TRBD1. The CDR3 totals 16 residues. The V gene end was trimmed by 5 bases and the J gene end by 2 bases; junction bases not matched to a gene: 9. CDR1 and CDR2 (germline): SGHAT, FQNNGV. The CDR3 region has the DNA TGTGCCAGCAGCCAGACAGGGGCTATACTCACAGATACGCAGTATTTT. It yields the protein CASSQTGAILTDTQYF.

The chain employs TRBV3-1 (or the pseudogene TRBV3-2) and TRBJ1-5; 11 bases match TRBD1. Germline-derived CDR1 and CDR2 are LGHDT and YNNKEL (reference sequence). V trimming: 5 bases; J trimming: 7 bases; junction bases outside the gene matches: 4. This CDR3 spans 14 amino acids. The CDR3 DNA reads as TGTGCCAGCAGCGGGACAGGGGGTGCGCAGCCCCAGCATTTT. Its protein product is CASSGTGGAQPQHF.

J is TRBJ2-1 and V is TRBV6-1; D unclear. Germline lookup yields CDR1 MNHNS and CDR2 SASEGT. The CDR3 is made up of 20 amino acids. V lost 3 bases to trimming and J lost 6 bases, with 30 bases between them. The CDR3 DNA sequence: TGTGCCAGCAGTGAGTTTTCTCGCCGATTTGTAGGTGGGCGCTTCAATGAGCAGTTCTTC. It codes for CASSEFSRRFVGGRFNEQFF.

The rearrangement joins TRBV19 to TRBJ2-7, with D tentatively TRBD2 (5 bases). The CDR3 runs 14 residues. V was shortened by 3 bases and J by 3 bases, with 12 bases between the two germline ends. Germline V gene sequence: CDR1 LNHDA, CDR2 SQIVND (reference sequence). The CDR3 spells CASSIGIGSYEQYF. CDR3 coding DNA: TGTGCCAGTAGTATCGGGATAGGGAGCTACGAGCAGTACTTC.

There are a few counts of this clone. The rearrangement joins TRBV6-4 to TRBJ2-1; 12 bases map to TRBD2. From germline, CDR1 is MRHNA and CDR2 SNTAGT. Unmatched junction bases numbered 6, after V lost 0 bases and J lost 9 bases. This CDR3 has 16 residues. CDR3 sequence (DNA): TGTGCCAGCAGTGACTCGACTAGCGGGAGCACGAGTGAGCAGTTCTTC. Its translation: CASSDSTSGSTSEQFF.

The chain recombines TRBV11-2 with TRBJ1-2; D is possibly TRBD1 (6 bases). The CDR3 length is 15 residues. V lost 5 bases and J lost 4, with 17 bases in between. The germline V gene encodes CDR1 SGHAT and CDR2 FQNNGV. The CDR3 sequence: CASSPGTGGLYGYTF. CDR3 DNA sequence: TGTGCCAGCAGCCCCGGGACCGGGGGGCTCTATGGCTACACCTTC. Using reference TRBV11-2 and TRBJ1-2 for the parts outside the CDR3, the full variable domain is EAGVAQSPRYKIIEKRQSVAFWCNPISGHATLYWYQQILGQGPKLLIQFQNNGVVDDSQLPKDRFSAERLKGVDSTLKIQPAKLEDSAVYLCASSPGTGGLYGYTFGSGTRLTVV.

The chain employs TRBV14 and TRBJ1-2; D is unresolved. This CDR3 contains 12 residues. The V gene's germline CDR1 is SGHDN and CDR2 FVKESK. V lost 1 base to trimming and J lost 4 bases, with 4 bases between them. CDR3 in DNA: TGTGCCAGCAGCCAAGCAGGCTATGGCTACACCTTC. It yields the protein CASSQAGYGYTF.

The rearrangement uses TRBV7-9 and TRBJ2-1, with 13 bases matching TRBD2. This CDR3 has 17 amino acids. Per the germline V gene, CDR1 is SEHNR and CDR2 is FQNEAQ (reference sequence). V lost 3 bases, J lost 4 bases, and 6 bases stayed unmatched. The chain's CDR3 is CASSFVPGLAGYNEQFF. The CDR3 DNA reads TGTGCCAGCAGCTTCGTGCCGGGACTAGCGGGATACAATGAGCAGTTCTTC.

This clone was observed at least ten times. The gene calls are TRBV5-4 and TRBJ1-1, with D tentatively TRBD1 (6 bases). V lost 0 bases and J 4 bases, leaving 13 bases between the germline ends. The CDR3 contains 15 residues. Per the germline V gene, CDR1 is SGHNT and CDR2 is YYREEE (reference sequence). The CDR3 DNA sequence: TGTGCCAGCAGCTTGGCAGGGGCGCGTGGCACTGAAGCTTTCTTT. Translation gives CASSLAGARGTEAFF.

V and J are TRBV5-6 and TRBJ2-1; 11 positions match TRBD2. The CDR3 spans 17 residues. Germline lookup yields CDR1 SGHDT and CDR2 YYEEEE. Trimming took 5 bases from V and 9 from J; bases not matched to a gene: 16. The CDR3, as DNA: TGTGCCAGCAGTCGATGGACCGGGACTAGCGGCGTCTCTGAGCAGTTCTTC. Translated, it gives CASSRWTGTSGVSEQFF. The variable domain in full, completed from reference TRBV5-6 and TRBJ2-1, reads DAGVTQSPTHLIKTRGQQVTLRCSPKSGHDTVSWYQQALGQGPQFIFQYYEEEERQRGNFPDRFSGHQFPNYSSELNVNALLLGDSALYLCASSRWTGTSGVSEQFFGPGTRLTVL.